The 23 T cell receptor beta chains below all came from one sample that was sequenced in a study of blood T cell repertoires in COVID-19. Method: immunoSEQ multiplex PCR; TCRdb's copy keeps in-frame clones and lacks some. The sample records 25,000 to 35,000 clones, about two thirds being singletons. The material sequenced was peripheral blood. Every receptor here comes from a boy aged 2 to 10 with active or convalescent COVID-19.

By share, this clone counts as medium-sized. The rearrangement links TRBV2 to TRBJ2-1; D possibly corresponds to TRBD2 (6 bases). CDR1 is SNHLY and CDR2 is FYNNEI in the germline V gene. The CDR3 spans 12 residues. The V and J ends lost 4 bases and 9 bases respectively, with 10 bases between them. CDR3: CASSVTGGEQFF. CDR3 coding DNA: TGTGCCAGCAGTGTAACCGGGGGTGAGCAGTTCTTC.

CDR3 region: CASERRDRGVNTEAFF. The CDR3, as DNA: TGTGCCAGCGAAAGACGGGACAGGGGCGTAAACACTGAAGCTTTCTTT. The chain uses TRBV7-8 and TRBJ1-1; TRBD1 agrees at 10 bases. The J segment lost 2 bases and the V segment lost 8 bases, leaving 11 bases of the junction unmatched. This CDR3 has 16 amino acids. Per the germline V gene, CDR1 is SGHVS and CDR2 is FQNEAQ.

V and J are TRBV27 and TRBJ1-6; 9 nucleotides line up with TRBD1. This CDR3 spans 14 amino acids. The trim removed 3 bases at V and 7 bases at J, leaving 1 base unmatched. The germline gives CDR1 MNHEY, CDR2 SMNVEV (reference sequence). CDR3 DNA sequence: TGTGCCAGCAGTTTCGACAGGGGGAATTCACCCCTCCACTTT. This gives the protein CASSFDRGNSPLHF.

This chain links TRBV5-5 with TRBJ2-3; 8 bases are shared with TRBD2. The CDR3 runs 17 residues. Germline values: CDR1 SGHKS, CDR2 YYEKEE (reference sequence). J was trimmed by 3 bases and V by 2 bases; bases with no gene match: 11. CDR3 nucleotides: TGTGCCAGCAGCTTCTTGGCGAGCGGGAGTGGGACAGATACGCAGTATTTT. Amino acids: CASSFLASGSGTDTQYF.

The chain is built from TRBV6-2 or TRBV6-3 and TRBJ2-7; D is perhaps TRBD2 (6 bases). Trimming shortened V by 2 bases and J by 0 bases, and 14 bases separated the two germline ends. This CDR3 comprises 16 residues. Germline lookup yields CDR1 MNHEY and CDR2 SVGEGT. Here the CDR3 DNA reads TGTGCCAGCAGTTACAATTTGCGGGACTTCTCCTACGAGCAGTACTTC. It yields the protein CASSYNLRDFSYEQYF.

Concerning this clone itself: Other DNA variants within this sample encode the same CDR3. The chain carries TRBV28 and TRBJ1-2, with 11 bases fitting TRBD1. With 6 bases clipped from V and 7 bases from J, the junction kept 4 bases outside the gene matches. From germline, CDR1 is MDHEN and CDR2 SYDVKM. The CDR3 has 13 residues. The CDR3 DNA reads TGTGCCAGCAGCCGGACAGGGGGCGGTGGCTACACCTTC. It translates to CASSRTGGGGYTF.

This clone has more than one count but fewer than ten. V gene TRBV2 combines with J gene TRBJ1-3; maybe TRBD1 (5 bases). The CDR3 covers 19 residues. In germline, CDR1 is SNHLY, CDR2 FYNNEI. Trimming pared 6 bases from V and 0 bases from J, leaving 24 bases between. For the CDR3, the DNA is TGTGCCAGCAGGGAGGGTAAGGGGTCCTCCCGTAGCTCTGGAAACACCATATATTTT. Translated: CASREGKGSSRSSGNTIYF.

The V gene is TRBV6-6, the J gene TRBJ2-6; 9 bases are a match to TRBD1. This CDR3 has 16 amino acids. V lost 8 bases and J lost 0; bases outside the gene matches: 5. The germline gives CDR1 MNHNY, CDR2 SVGAGI (reference sequence). This chain's CDR3 is CASGRDRASGANVLTF. As DNA, the CDR3 is TGTGCCAGCGGCCGGGACAGGGCCTCTGGGGCCAACGTCCTGACTTTC.

V and J are TRBV5-4 and TRBJ1-2, with TRBD1 identical over 7 bases. This CDR3 is 14 amino acids long. Per germline, CDR1 SGHNT and CDR2 YYREEE (reference sequence). V gave up 0 bases and J gave up 5 bases; unmatched junction bases: 4. CDR3 DNA sequence: TGTGCCAGCAGCTTGGAGGGGACAGCTTATGGCTACACCTTC. It specifies CASSLEGTAYGYTF.

The genes are TRBV10-2 and TRBJ2-5; TRBD2 aligns across 15 bases. CDR1 is WSHSY and CDR2 is SAAADI in the germline V gene. Trimming took 2 bases from V and 10 from J; bases not matched to a gene: 8. The CDR3 extends over 16 amino acids. The CDR3 DNA sequence: TGCGCCAGCAGTGAGCAACCGGGACTAGCGGGGGGAATCCAGTACTTC. It encodes CASSEQPGLAGGIQYF.

By proportion, this clone is medium-sized. The chain has TRBV28 and TRBJ1-4; 10 bases agree with TRBD1. Germline CDR1 is MDHEN and CDR2 is SYDVKM. The length of the CDR3 is 15 residues. V gave up 6 bases and J gave up 5 bases; unmatched junction bases: 6. The CDR3 reads CASRSGTGANEKLFF. In nucleotides, the CDR3 is TGTGCCAGCAGATCGGGGACAGGGGCGAATGAAAAACTGTTTTTT.

This sequence joins TRBV29-1 and TRBJ1-3; D is perhaps TRBD1 (6 bases). CDR1 and CDR2 (germline): SQVTM, ANQGSEA. This CDR3 is built from 12 residues. V was shortened by 7 bases and J by 2 bases, with 9 bases between the two germline ends. CDR3 residues: CSAGQTGNTIYF. The CDR3 DNA sequence: TGCAGCGCCGGACAGACTGGAAACACCATATATTTT. Using reference TRBV29-1 and TRBJ1-3 for the parts outside the CDR3, the full variable domain is SAVISQKPSRDICQRGTSLTIQCQVDSQVTMMFWYRQQPGQSLTLIATANQGSEATYESGFVIDKFPISRPNLTFSTLTVSNMSPEDSSIYLCSAGQTGNTIYFGEGSWLTVV.

The CDR3 DNA follows: TGCGCCAGCAGCAACCGCGGCTCCTGGACCGGGGAGCTGTTTTTT. This translates into CASSNRGSWTGELFF. The rearrangement uses TRBV4-1 and TRBJ2-2; D remains ambiguous. Germline CDR1 and CDR2: MGHRA and YSYEKL. The germline V and J ends were trimmed by 5 bases and 5 bases, with 15 bases remaining between them. CDR3 length: 15 amino acids.

The V call is TRBV6-1, the J call TRBJ1-5; D gene uncertain. The germline CDR1 and CDR2 sequences are MNHNS and SASEGT. This CDR3 is 13 amino acids long. The V and J ends lost 0 bases and 7 bases respectively, with 7 bases between them. This chain's CDR3 is CASSEARAQPQHF. The CDR3 DNA reads as TGTGCCAGCAGTGAAGCGCGGGCCCAGCCCCAGCATTTT.

The gene calls are TRBV7-2 and TRBJ1-2; 8 bases are a match to TRBD1. The CDR3 has 14 residues. V lost 5 bases and J lost 8; bases outside the gene matches: 10. Germline CDR1 and CDR2: SGHTA and FQGNSA. The CDR3 is CASSPYSGGEGYTF. CDR3 nucleotides: TGTGCCAGCAGCCCTTACTCAGGGGGCGAGGGCTACACCTTC.

The DNA for the CDR3 is TGTGCCAGCTCACCCTATCCTACTAGCGGGAGGCTCATGAAGTACACCGGGGAGCTGTTTTTT. As protein: CASSPYPTSGRLMKYTGELFF. The chain joins TRBV18 to TRBJ2-2, with TRBD2 identical over 12 bases. With V trimmed by 3 bases and J by 3 bases, 17 bases remained unmatched. Germline-derived CDR1 and CDR2 are KGHSH and LQKENI. The CDR3 totals 21 residues.

The chain links TRBV28 to TRBJ1-1, with D uncertain. This CDR3 has 12 amino acids. Germline loops: CDR1 MDHEN, CDR2 SYDVKM. V was pared by 7 bases and J by 1 base, with 7 bases between. The CDR3 spells CASIATNTEAFF. CDR3 nucleotides: TGTGCCAGCATCGCTACGAACACTGAAGCTTTCTTT.

The rearrangement links TRBV7-6 to TRBJ2-5; 9 bases fit TRBD2. The germline CDR1 and CDR2 sequences are SGHVS and FNYEAQ. The CDR3 runs 17 residues. V shed 5 bases and J 2 bases; nucleotides not matched to a gene: 12. The CDR3 here is CASSPSGSSGIQETQYF. The DNA of the CDR3 is TGTGCCAGCAGCCCTAGCGGGTCTAGCGGGATACAAGAGACCCAGTACTTC.

The chain joins TRBV18 to TRBJ1-4, with 7 bases identical to TRBD1. Germline lookup yields CDR1 KGHSH and CDR2 LQKENI. V lost 4 bases to trimming and J lost 6 bases; unmatched junction nucleotides: 2. The CDR3 runs 13 residues. This CDR3 reads CASSLQGYEKLFF. As DNA, the CDR3 is TGTGCCAGCTCACTACAGGGGTATGAAAAACTGTTTTTT.

The sample holds a few counts of this clone. This chain uses TRBV18 with TRBJ1-1, with 7 bases aligning to TRBD1. The CDR3 totals 14 residues. The V and J ends lost 3 bases and 4 bases, in that order; junction bases with no gene match: 5. Germline CDR1 is KGHSH and CDR2 is LQKENI. The CDR3 loop is CASSPPGGSTEAFF. The DNA for the CDR3 is TGTGCCAGCTCACCGCCAGGGGGAAGCACTGAAGCTTTCTTT.

The rearrangement links TRBV7-2 to TRBJ2-7, with 8 bases that match TRBD2. V was pared by 1 base and J by 2 bases, with 4 bases of the junction left unmatched. The CDR3 is 15 amino acids. Germline CDR1 is SGHTA and CDR2 is FQGNSA. CDR3: CASSLESGSTYEQYF. The CDR3 DNA reads TGTGCCAGCAGCTTAGAGAGCGGGAGTACCTACGAGCAGTACTTC.

The genes are TRBV6-5 and TRBJ1-5, with D perhaps TRBD1 (5 bases). The CDR3 is 15 amino acids. Germline V gene lookup returns CDR1 MNHEY and CDR2 SVGAGI. The V gene lost 2 bases and the J gene lost 0 bases, with 8 bases spanning the gap. CDR3 DNA: TGTGCCAGCAGTTACCGACAGCATAGCAATCAGCCCCAGCATTTT. Encoded protein: CASSYRQHSNQPQHF.

The chain recombines TRBV18 with TRBJ2-5; D remains unclear. This CDR3 spans 14 amino acids. The V gene lost 3 bases and the J gene lost 1 base, with 9 bases spanning the gap. Per the germline V gene, CDR1 is KGHSH and CDR2 is LQKENI. The CDR3 loop is CASSPNGGQETQYF. In nucleotides, the CDR3 is TGTGCCAGCTCACCGAACGGCGGCCAAGAGACCCAGTACTTC.